The present T cell receptor beta chain was sequenced within a study of tumor-infiltrating lymphocytes in primary liver carcinoma (dated by TCRdb to 2016 to 2017). In terms of the full investigation: Between November 2015 and March 2016, about five patients in China with histopathologically diagnosed primary liver carcinoma had their tumors surgically resected. Tumors of the five patients were stage T1-T3 N0M0 with maximum diameters of about 4.2 to 10 cm. The five patients, three men and two women aged 30 to 69 years, had hepatocellular carcinoma (four) or combined HCC and intrahepatic cholangiocarcinoma (one). TCRbeta repertoire sequencing, expression microarrays and whole-exome sequencing were combined in the study across five regions of each liver tumor, with adjacent normal tissue and blood also included. A total of 35 or so specimens from 5 patients underwent TCRbeta repertoire sequencing, comprising 25 or so tumor regions, 5 adjacent noncancerous liver tissues and 5 peripheral blood samples. Each sample produced about 3.5 to 8 million productive TCRbeta reads, and read depth showed no significant difference between tissue types. High reproducibility was observed for the technical replicate repertoires, with mean shared-clone rates about 0.89 and correlation coefficients above 0.95.

Details on this clonotype: It has no known antigen specificity. Relative to the germline gene, one junction end is altered; a read error may explain this.

Study-wide conclusions, independent of this receptor: Bulk unsorted samples precluded comparing CD4+ and CD8+ T cell repertoires. Because sequencing covered only the TCR beta chain and unpaired alpha chains were not captured, true repertoire diversity is likely underestimated. Repertoire overlap was higher between tumor regions (mean about 36%) than tumor-adjacent (17%) or tumor-blood (14%) pairs, consistent with antigen-driven expansion. Compared with blood, tumors had a significantly larger share of the repertoire taken up by the top 250 clones (p = 0.039). The study included only a handful of patients, and the authors note findings should be validated in a larger study.

TCRbeta-specific cDNA was reverse-transcribed from 500 ng total RNA using a constant-region primer and ProtoScript II reverse transcriptase. The TCRbeta libraries were prepared through three rounds of nested multiplex PCR following a slightly modified ARM-PCR procedure. Each of the first two PCR rounds ran for approximately 9 cycles using multiplex TRBV1-TRBV30 forward primers together with a Cbeta reverse primer. Sample barcodes and Illumina adapters were attached in a final 25-cycle PCR using Deep VentR polymerase. Before sequencing, amplicons between 200 and 500 bp were purified from gel using a QIAquick gel extraction kit. An Illumina HiSeq 2500 was used to sequence the TCRbeta amplicons, generating 250-bp paired-end reads. As for the original processing: Trimmomatic v0.33 was used to quality-trim the reads, and FLASH v1.2.11 was used to merge paired reads so that full CDR3 sequences could be recovered. V, D and J germline segments were assigned to the rearranged TCRbeta sequences using MiGEC v1.2.1b. Clonotype statistics and Shannon-Wiener diversity indices were calculated with VDJtools v1.0.0. To reduce sampling bias, subsequent analyses other than the diversity analysis used only the 250 most abundant clonotypes in each sample. Using fastp at Q25 and MiXCR, TCRdb reprocessed the public reads and kept productive beta chains. When rows share a CDR3 protein, they turn into one entry using the most common DNA and genes. These V and J calls are TCRdb output, not the study's own analysis. The sample has a few hundred thousand distinct CDR3 sequences on record, 50% to 60% of them singletons. Clones ranked in the top ten supply approximately 17% of the sample.

Sequences MNHEY (CDR1) and SVGEGT (CDR2) are obtained from the germline V gene. There are 16 amino acids in the CDR3, from cysteine to phenylalanine inclusive. The sequence is cut down to CDR3 DNA, 48 bases in frame from base 1. Blood RNA was extracted from unsorted whole blood using TRIzol reagent, and germline DNA was obtained with the DNeasy Blood & Tissue kit. At the time of sampling, the patients were treatment-naive and had chronic HBV infection. Before surgery, roughly 4.2 milliliters of peripheral blood were drawn into K2EDTA tubes. The sequence is built from TRBV6-2 or TRBV6-3 and TRBJ1-5; a weak D assignment points to TRBD1 (5 bases agree). Sequencing was done on a sample of peripheral blood. This sequence originates from a woman in her thirties with primary liver carcinoma and hepatitis B virus infection. The base sequence is TGTCCCAGCAGTTACGCAAGGGGCCAGGGTGGTCAGCCCCAGCATTTT. Translation gives CPSSYARGQGGQPQHF.